This TCR beta chain was obtained from a study of cytomegalovirus exposure and HLA in healthy donors. General study findings and limits: An analysis that came later showed most CMV-associated TCR beta chains appearing HLA-restricted. Presence/absence analysis assumed near-uniform sequencing depth across donors. The study labeled about 160 TCR beta chains cytomegalovirus-associated.

The PCR had 60 Vbeta and 13 Jbeta primers. Sequencing used immunoSEQ multiplex PCR; TCRdb keeps in-frame clones, though not all of them. Among more than 95,000 clones listed, more than 75% were seen once. The CDR3 extends over 13 amino acids. The germline gives CDR1 MDHEN, CDR2 SYDVKM. The V end was cut by 2 bases, the J end by 7 bases, with 11 bases between. Details on this clone: Its antigen remains unidentified.

In nominal health when sampled, donors likely had unrecorded immune exposures nonetheless. This receptor was identified in a middle-aged man in good health and CMV-seronegative. The sequenced sample consisted of PBMCs. The rearrangement joins TRBV28 to TRBJ1-1, with D perhaps TRBD1 (5 bases). The CDR3 region has the DNA TGTGCCAGCAGTTTAGGGCGGGGGATTGAAGCTTTCTTT. Translation: CASSLGRGIEAFF.